This T cell receptor beta chain derives from a study of T cell changes during pregnancy in multiple sclerosis. Generated by immunoSEQ multiplex PCR, the TCRdb table keeps only in-frame clones and is missing some. This table has some 99,000 clones, just over 90% appearing once. The sequence was obtained from a female donor in good health, enrolled as a control in a pregnancy study. Material: peripheral blood, obtained after pregnancy.

DNA of the CDR3: TGTGCCAGCAGACGGCCCGGGACAGGAGTTCCCGACGAGCAGTACTTC. As protein: CASRRPGTGVPDEQYF. J is TRBJ2-7 and V is TRBV5-4, with 8 bases matching TRBD1. The CDR3 sequence is 16 residues long. The J segment lost 5 bases and the V segment lost 5 bases, leaving 15 bases of the junction unmatched. Germline V gives CDR1 SGHNT, CDR2 YYREEE (reference sequence).